A selection of T cell receptor beta chains follows, all from one sample in a study of T cell changes during pregnancy in multiple sclerosis. Repertoires were generated with immunoSEQ multiplex PCR, while TCRdb's copy carries only in-frame clones and drops some. The table lists some 100,000 clones, roughly 93% of them singletons. The sequences come from peripheral blood, collected before pregnancy. These TCRs come from a female donor with multiple sclerosis, enrolled in a pregnancy study. The CDR3 runs from the conserved cysteine through the conserved F or W. A D gene is named only where the DNA matches it firmly. Clone size is given for some rows only: seen once, a few or many times, or a class if the clone is expanded.

d_gene: NA; j_gene: TRBJ1-1; abundance: NA; v_gene: TRBV15; CDR3aa: CATSRDRDWTEAFF; CDR3nt: TGTGCCACCAGCAGAGATCGGGACTGGACTGAAGCTTTCTTT
d_gene: TRBD1; j_gene: TRBJ2-1; abundance: NA; v_gene: TRBV12-5; CDR3aa: CASDGQGSGNEQFF; CDR3nt: TGTGCTAGTGACGGACAGGGGTCGGGGAATGAGCAGTTCTTC
d_gene: NA; j_gene: TRBJ1-1; abundance: NA; v_gene: TRBV5-6; CDR3aa: CASNAAGVGTEAFF; CDR3nt: TGTGCCAGCAACGCAGCAGGGGTGGGCACTGAAGCTTTCTTT
d_gene: NA; j_gene: TRBJ2-1; abundance: NA; v_gene: TRBV7-9; CDR3aa: CASSEPNEQFF; CDR3nt: TGTGCCAGCAGCGAGCCAAATGAGCAGTTCTTC
d_gene: NA; j_gene: TRBJ1-2; abundance: NA; v_gene: TRBV7-2; CDR3aa: CASSLAQAMTF; CDR3nt: TGTGCCAGCAGCTTAGCGCAGGCCATGACCTTC
d_gene: NA; j_gene: TRBJ2-7; abundance: NA; v_gene: TRBV27; CDR3aa: CASSLSLAHEQYF; CDR3nt: TGTGCCAGCAGTTTAAGCCTAGCCCACGAGCAGTACTTC
d_gene: NA; j_gene: TRBJ2-5; abundance: NA; v_gene: TRBV2; CDR3aa: CASSDTWRNEETQYF; CDR3nt: TGTGCCAGCAGTGATACGTGGAGAAATGAAGAGACCCAGTACTTC
d_gene: NA; j_gene: TRBJ1-1; abundance: once; v_gene: TRBV6-1; CDR3aa: CAISSGGGTEAFF; CDR3nt: TGTGCCATTTCCTCCGGCGGAGGGACTGAAGCTTTCTTT
d_gene: NA; j_gene: TRBJ2-1; abundance: NA; v_gene: TRBV4-3; CDR3aa: CASSQEGPRGKEQFF; CDR3nt: TGCGCCAGCAGCCAAGAAGGACCCAGGGGTAAGGAGCAGTTCTTC
d_gene: TRBD1; j_gene: TRBJ1-5; abundance: NA; v_gene: TRBV5-4; CDR3aa: CASSSDRSQPQHF; CDR3nt: TGTGCCAGCAGCTCGGACAGGAGTCAGCCCCAGCATTTT
d_gene: TRBD1; j_gene: TRBJ1-4; abundance: NA; v_gene: TRBV28; CDR3aa: CASIANRGKLFF; CDR3nt: TGTGCCAGCATAGCTAACAGGGGGAAACTGTTTTTT
d_gene: NA; j_gene: TRBJ1-5; abundance: NA; v_gene: TRBV11-2; CDR3aa: CASSLGTALGGPQHF; CDR3nt: TGTGCCAGCAGCTTAGGGACAGCCCTAGGGGGGCCCCAGCATTTT
d_gene: TRBD1; j_gene: TRBJ1-1; abundance: NA; v_gene: TRBV4-1; CDR3aa: CASSHGTGYTEAFF; CDR3nt: TGCGCCAGCAGCCATGGGACAGGGTACACTGAAGCTTTCTTT
d_gene: TRBD1; j_gene: TRBJ1-2; abundance: NA; v_gene: TRBV12-5; CDR3aa: CASGTGQIGGYTF; CDR3nt: TGTGCTAGTGGGACAGGGCAAATTGGTGGCTACACCTTC
d_gene: TRBD2; j_gene: TRBJ2-3; abundance: NA; v_gene: TRBV5-4; CDR3aa: CASSIKRERTDTQYF; CDR3nt: TGTGCCAGCAGCATAAAGCGGGAGAGAACAGATACGCAGTATTTT
d_gene: TRBD2; j_gene: TRBJ2-7; abundance: NA; v_gene: TRBV4-2; CDR3aa: CASSQAGLAGAYEQYF; CDR3nt: TGTGCCAGCAGCCAAGCCGGACTAGCGGGAGCCTACGAGCAGTACTTC
d_gene: TRBD1; j_gene: TRBJ1-2; abundance: NA; v_gene: TRBV7-2; CDR3aa: CASREGTDFYGYTF; CDR3nt: TGTGCCAGCAGGGAAGGGACAGACTTCTATGGCTACACCTTC
d_gene: TRBD1; j_gene: TRBJ2-7; abundance: NA; v_gene: TRBV29-1; CDR3aa: CSVEDPRTGGYEQYF; CDR3nt: TGCAGCGTTGAAGATCCTAGGACAGGGGGCTACGAGCAGTACTTC
d_gene: NA; j_gene: TRBJ1-2; abundance: NA; v_gene: TRBV6-1; CDR3aa: CASQGGYNYGYTF; CDR3nt: TGTGCCAGCCAGGGAGGGTACAACTATGGCTACACCTTC